These T cell receptor beta chains were read from a single sample in a study of cytomegalovirus exposure and HLA in healthy donors. TCRdb keeps only in-frame clones here, not all; method: immunoSEQ multiplex PCR. The sample lists 130,000 to 150,000 clones, roughly 80% occurring once. Sequenced input: PBMCs. These receptors all stem from a woman between 35 and 50 years old in good health and CMV-seropositive. Both conserved end residues are part of each CDR3. A D gene is named only where the DNA matches it firmly. Clone size is shown for a subset of rows, as once, few, many or a class of expanded clone.

V gene: TRBV2
clone size: -
D gene: TRBD2
J gene: TRBJ2-3
CDR3 protein: CASSVGIAGFRDTQYF
CDR3 DNA: TGTGCCAGCAGTGTGGGGATAGCGGGCTTTCGAGATACGCAGTATTTT

V gene: TRBV5-4
clone size: -
D gene: -
J gene: TRBJ1-4
CDR3 protein: CASSVGGLGEKLFF
CDR3 DNA: TGTGCCAGCTCTGTGGGGGGACTTGGCGAAAAACTGTTTTTT

V gene: TRBV19
clone size: -
D gene: -
J gene: TRBJ1-1
CDR3 protein: CASSAGIGTEAFF
CDR3 DNA: TGTGCCAGTAGCGCAGGGATAGGGACTGAAGCTTTCTTT

V gene: TRBV7-2
clone size: -
D gene: TRBD2
J gene: TRBJ2-5
CDR3 protein: CASSPLAGAGTQYF
CDR3 DNA: TGTGCCAGCAGCCCCCTAGCGGGGGCGGGGACCCAGTACTTC

V gene: TRBV9
clone size: few
D gene: TRBD2
J gene: TRBJ2-7
CDR3 protein: CASSVGPGLAGEQYF
CDR3 DNA: TGTGCCAGCAGCGTAGGTCCGGGACTAGCGGGCGAGCAGTACTTC

V gene: TRBV6-5
clone size: -
D gene: -
J gene: TRBJ2-7
CDR3 protein: CASSYAHTKLEQYF
CDR3 DNA: TGTGCCAGCAGTTACGCCCATACCAAGCTCGAGCAGTACTTC

V gene: TRBV28
clone size: -
D gene: TRBD1
J gene: TRBJ1-4
CDR3 protein: CASSLGDRGIEKLFF
CDR3 DNA: TGTGCCAGCAGTTTAGGGGACAGGGGGATAGAAAAACTGTTTTTT

V gene: TRBV9
clone size: -
D gene: TRBD2
J gene: TRBJ2-2
CDR3 protein: CASSFEWGGRGIATGELFF
CDR3 DNA: TGTGCCAGCAGCTTCGAGTGGGGCGGGAGAGGGATAGCGACCGGGGAGCTGTTTTTT

V gene: TRBV27
clone size: -
D gene: -
J gene: TRBJ2-7
CDR3 protein: CASSLAGDEQYF
CDR3 DNA: TGTGCCAGCAGTTTAGCGGGCGACGAGCAGTACTTC

V gene: TRBV7-9
clone size: -
D gene: -
J gene: TRBJ2-2
CDR3 protein: CSSSLSPLLGYQRELFF
CDR3 DNA: TGTTCCAGCAGCTTATCCCCCTTACTAGGCTACCAGCGGGAGCTGTTTTTT

V gene: TRBV29-1
clone size: -
D gene: -
J gene: TRBJ2-7
CDR3 protein: CSVFRDNTYEQYF
CDR3 DNA: TGCAGCGTTTTCCGGGACAACACCTACGAGCAGTACTTC

V gene: TRBV25-1
clone size: once
D gene: TRBD2
J gene: TRBJ2-4
CDR3 protein: CASSEPGGGENIQYF
CDR3 DNA: TGTGCCAGCAGTGAACCGGGAGGGGGAGAAAACATTCAGTACTTC

V gene: TRBV7-9
clone size: -
D gene: -
J gene: TRBJ2-3
CDR3 protein: CASSLARRPQYF
CDR3 DNA: TGTGCCAGCAGCTTAGCGCGGCGGCCGCAGTATTTT

V gene: TRBV4-1
clone size: -
D gene: TRBD2
J gene: TRBJ2-1
CDR3 protein: CASSFQDGGGAPNEQFF
CDR3 DNA: TGCGCCAGCAGCTTTCAAGACGGCGGGGGGGCCCCCAATGAGCAGTTCTTC

V gene: TRBV6-6
clone size: -
D gene: -
J gene: TRBJ1-5
CDR3 protein: CASRLGGGQPQHF
CDR3 DNA: TGTGCCAGCAGATTGGGGGGGGGTCAGCCCCAGCATTTT

V gene: TRBV19
clone size: -
D gene: -
J gene: TRBJ1-6
CDR3 protein: CANSIDLRNSPLHF
CDR3 DNA: TGTGCCAATAGTATAGATCTGAGGAATTCACCCCTCCACTTT

V gene: TRBV27
clone size: -
D gene: -
J gene: TRBJ2-4
CDR3 protein: CARDPGTKNIQYF
CDR3 DNA: TGTGCCAGGGATCCCGGGACCAAAAACATTCAGTACTTC

V gene: TRBV30
clone size: few
D gene: TRBD2
J gene: TRBJ2-1
CDR3 protein: CSGADYNEQFF
CDR3 DNA: TGTAGCGGGGCGGATTACAATGAGCAGTTCTTC

V gene: TRBV20-1
clone size: -
D gene: -
J gene: TRBJ2-3
CDR3 protein: CSAKQGYTQYF
CDR3 DNA: TGCAGTGCGAAACAGGGATATACGCAGTATTTT

V gene: TRBV7-2
clone size: -
D gene: -
J gene: TRBJ2-7
CDR3 protein: CASSSLADLYEQYF
CDR3 DNA: TGTGCCAGCAGCTCCTTAGCGGATCTCTACGAGCAGTACTTC

V gene: TRBV9
clone size: -
D gene: -
J gene: TRBJ2-1
CDR3 protein: CASSVDPVNYNEQFF
CDR3 DNA: TGTGCCAGCAGCGTAGACCCGGTCAACTACAATGAGCAGTTCTTC

V gene: TRBV6-1
clone size: -
D gene: -
J gene: TRBJ2-5
CDR3 protein: CASGHDGQETQYF
CDR3 DNA: TGTGCCAGCGGGCACGATGGCCAAGAGACCCAGTACTTC

V gene: TRBV29-1
clone size: -
D gene: -
J gene: TRBJ2-3
CDR3 protein: CSVEGTPSDRSNTDTQYF
CDR3 DNA: TGCAGCGTTGAAGGAACCCCTTCCGACAGGAGCAACACAGATACGCAGTATTTT

V gene: TRBV6-6
clone size: -
D gene: -
J gene: TRBJ1-1
CDR3 protein: CASSYVTGGSTEAFF
CDR3 DNA: TGTGCCAGCAGTTACGTCACCGGGGGGAGCACTGAAGCTTTCTTT

V gene: TRBV7-6
clone size: once
D gene: TRBD1
J gene: TRBJ2-5
CDR3 protein: CASSLLPGQVIQETQYF
CDR3 DNA: TGTGCCAGCAGCCTGCTACCGGGACAGGTGATACAAGAGACCCAGTACTTC

V gene: TRBV10-3
clone size: -
D gene: TRBD1
J gene: TRBJ1-5
CDR3 protein: CAISEVWDSDQPQHF
CDR3 DNA: TGTGCCATCAGTGAGGTCTGGGACAGTGATCAGCCCCAGCATTTT

V gene: TRBV7-2
clone size: -
D gene: TRBD1
J gene: TRBJ2-7
CDR3 protein: CASSPRGQGVQYF
CDR3 DNA: TGTGCCAGCAGCCCCCGGGGACAGGGGGTGCAGTACTTC

V gene: TRBV5-1
clone size: -
D gene: TRBD2
J gene: TRBJ2-1
CDR3 protein: CASSSVAGGLGDEQFF
CDR3 DNA: TGCGCCAGCAGCTCTGTAGCGGGAGGGCTGGGCGATGAGCAGTTCTTC

V gene: TRBV15
clone size: -
D gene: TRBD1
J gene: TRBJ1-5
CDR3 protein: CATSRTGTGSSNQPQHF
CDR3 DNA: TGTGCCACCAGCAGAACCGGGACAGGGTCCAGCAATCAGCCCCAGCATTTT

V gene: TRBV18
clone size: -
D gene: TRBD1
J gene: TRBJ1-5
CDR3 protein: CASSLGRDRGNQPQHF
CDR3 DNA: TGTGCCAGCTCCCTAGGCCGGGACAGGGGCAATCAGCCCCAGCATTTT

V gene: TRBV19
clone size: -
D gene: -
J gene: TRBJ2-3
CDR3 protein: CASKRTDTSTDTQYF
CDR3 DNA: TGTGCCAGTAAGCGGACGGATACTAGCACAGATACGCAGTATTTT

V gene: TRBV6-1
clone size: -
D gene: -
J gene: TRBJ1-3
CDR3 protein: CASTEGRSSGNTIYF
CDR3 DNA: TGTGCCAGCACCGAGGGCCGGAGCTCTGGAAACACCATATATTTT

V gene: TRBV6-1
clone size: -
D gene: -
J gene: TRBJ1-2
CDR3 protein: CASSEALLGARDYGYTF
CDR3 DNA: TGTGCCAGCAGTGAAGCGCTTCTTGGGGCTCGGGACTATGGCTACACCTTC

V gene: TRBV19
clone size: once
D gene: TRBD1
J gene: TRBJ1-2
CDR3 protein: CASYRGDRGYGYTF
CDR3 DNA: TGTGCCAGTTATAGAGGGGACAGGGGCTATGGCTACACCTTC

V gene: TRBV27
clone size: few
D gene: -
J gene: TRBJ1-2
CDR3 protein: CASRPSQTGNYGYTF
CDR3 DNA: TGTGCCAGCAGACCTTCGCAGACGGGGAACTATGGCTACACCTTC

V gene: TRBV18
clone size: -
D gene: -
J gene: TRBJ2-2
CDR3 protein: CASSDSPPPRTGELFF
CDR3 DNA: TGTGCCAGCTCGGACTCACCACCTCCACGCACCGGGGAGCTGTTTTTT

V gene: TRBV7-6
clone size: -
D gene: TRBD2
J gene: TRBJ2-3
CDR3 protein: CASTTSGGVTDTQYF
CDR3 DNA: TGTGCCAGCACGACTAGCGGGGGGGTCACAGATACGCAGTATTTT

V gene: TRBV27
clone size: -
D gene: -
J gene: TRBJ2-7
CDR3 protein: CASGQGGDYEQYF
CDR3 DNA: TGTGCCAGCGGTCAGGGAGGTGACTACGAGCAGTACTTC

V gene: TRBV9
clone size: -
D gene: TRBD2
J gene: TRBJ2-3
CDR3 protein: CASSAQGLAGGNTQYF
CDR3 DNA: TGTGCCAGCAGCGCCCAAGGACTAGCGGGAGGAAATACGCAGTATTTT

V gene: TRBV7-9
clone size: -
D gene: TRBD2
J gene: TRBJ2-5
CDR3 protein: CASIDAGGQETQYF
CDR3 DNA: TGTGCCAGCATCGACGCGGGAGGGCAAGAGACCCAGTACTTC

V gene: TRBV4-1
clone size: few
D gene: TRBD1
J gene: TRBJ1-2
CDR3 protein: CASSQDQGVNYGYTF
CDR3 DNA: TGCGCCAGCAGCCAAGATCAGGGGGTGAACTATGGCTACACCTTC

V gene: TRBV7-2
clone size: -
D gene: -
J gene: TRBJ2-6
CDR3 protein: CASNPGGTSGANVLTF
CDR3 DNA: TGTGCCAGCAACCCAGGTGGTACCTCTGGGGCCAACGTCCTGACTTTC

V gene: TRBV18
clone size: -
D gene: -
J gene: TRBJ2-3
CDR3 protein: CASSPSIRGADTQYF
CDR3 DNA: TGTGCCAGCTCACCGTCAATTCGCGGGGCAGATACGCAGTATTTT

V gene: TRBV7-9
clone size: -
D gene: TRBD1
J gene: TRBJ1-6
CDR3 protein: CSSSQQGQGNSPLHF
CDR3 DNA: TGTTCCAGCAGCCAACAGGGACAGGGGAATTCACCCCTCCACTTT

V gene: TRBV6-1
clone size: -
D gene: -
J gene: TRBJ2-7
CDR3 protein: CASSELGAEQYF
CDR3 DNA: TGTGCCAGCAGTGAATTAGGGGCCGAGCAGTACTTC

V gene: TRBV7-9
clone size: -
D gene: TRBD2
J gene: TRBJ2-1
CDR3 protein: CASSSAGGSYNEQFF
CDR3 DNA: TGTGCCAGCAGTTCAGCGGGGGGCTCGTACAATGAGCAGTTCTTC

V gene: TRBV7-9
clone size: -
D gene: -
J gene: TRBJ1-1
CDR3 protein: CASSAYSAEAFF
CDR3 DNA: TGTGCCAGCAGCGCCTATTCGGCTGAAGCTTTCTTT